This T cell receptor (beta chain) was identified in a study of T cells in women clearing cervical HPV infection. For the study at large: Case blood was drawn when the lesion was first found; control blood after infection became undetectable. Cases' blood sampling followed lesion detection by median about 150 days (90 to 200). HLA type stays a possible confounder, typing being limited.

Notes on the study in general: A classifier using richness and V gene abundances reached an AUC of more than 0.75.

Comments on this clone: Its antigen is as yet unknown. The read ends 3 residues shy of where the CDR3 ends; the end is completed using the germline J gene.

Sequencing used immunoSEQ multiplex PCR; TCRdb keeps in-frame clones, though not all of them. The sample totals about 22,000 clones. V shed 3 bases and J 5 bases; nucleotides not matched to a gene: 9. Germline CDR1 LNHDA, CDR2 SQIVND (reference sequence). This CDR3 comprises 15 residues. The clonotype comes from a woman aged 18-69 years with a cervical HPV16 infection that either progressed to CIN3+ or cleared (not recorded which). The chain links TRBV19 to TRBJ1-2; 7 bases align to TRBD1. Sequencing used blood buffy coat. The CDR3 is CASSMSRGVQYGYTF. CDR3 bases read: TGTGCCAGTAGTATGTCCAGGGGGGTACAATATGGC.